The 29 T cell receptor beta chains below come from one sample, sequenced in a study of T cell responses to AZD1222 COVID-19 vaccine. Repertoires were generated with immunoSEQ multiplex PCR, while TCRdb's copy carries only in-frame clones and drops some. This table has approximately 130,000 clones, approximately 90% appearing once. This specimen consisted of peripheral blood, obtained on day 0 of AZD1222 vaccination. The receptors derive from an adult in good health.

As for this clone: One junction end does not reproduce the germline sequence, and a read error may be involved. The chain is built from TRBV4-2 and TRBJ1-5; D uncertain. CDR3 length: 15 residues. Germline V gene lookup returns CDR1 LGHNA and CDR2 YNFKEQ. CDR3 sequence (DNA): TGTGCCAGCAGCCGAGAGGACGACCCGAATCGGCCCCAGCATTTT. As protein: CASSREDDPNRPQHF.

This clone has a single count. The genes are TRBV3-1 (or the pseudogene TRBV3-2) and TRBJ2-7; 8 bases line up with TRBD2. Germline CDR1 and CDR2: LGHDT and YNNKEL (reference sequence). V was pared by 4 bases and J by 4 bases, with 6 bases of the junction left unmatched. This CDR3 is built from 14 residues. The CDR3 spells CASSPPGGWYEQYF. The CDR3, as DNA: TGTGCCAGCAGCCCCCCGGGGGGGTGGTACGAGCAGTACTTC.

The chain links TRBV27 to TRBJ2-3; TRBD2 aligns across 7 bases. Germline trimming cut 3 bases from V and 9 bases from J; bases unmatched to any gene: 6. Looked up from germline, CDR1 is MNHEY and CDR2 is SMNVEV (reference sequence). CDR3 length: 13 residues. DNA for the CDR3: TGTGCCAGCAGTTTGTGGGGGGGAGAGACGCAGTATTTT. As protein: CASSLWGGETQYF.

The chain is built from TRBV7-2 and TRBJ2-1, with 8 bases matching TRBD2. The junction had 11 bases not matched to a gene; V was cut back by 5 bases and J by 8 bases. This CDR3 region has 15 residues. Germline-derived CDR1 and CDR2 are SGHTA and FQGNSA. CDR3 region: CASSNSGNRFDEQFF. Written as DNA, the CDR3 is TGTGCCAGCAGCAATAGCGGGAATAGGTTCGATGAGCAGTTCTTC.

V gene TRBV3-1 (or the pseudogene TRBV3-2) combines with J gene TRBJ2-3; either TRBD1 or TRBD2 may fit D (6 bases each). V was pared by 4 bases and J by 6 bases, with 17 bases between. Germline V lookup: CDR1 LGHDT, CDR2 YNNKEL (reference sequence). There are 15 residues in the CDR3. CDR3 region: CASSPIGGAADTQYF. DNA of the CDR3: TGTGCCAGCAGCCCAATCGGGGGCGCAGCGGATACGCAGTATTTT.

The chain combines TRBV3-1 (or the pseudogene TRBV3-2) with TRBJ2-7; 9 nucleotides agree with TRBD2. This CDR3 comprises 16 residues. The J segment lost 9 bases and the V segment lost 0 bases, leaving 12 bases of the junction unmatched. CDR1 and CDR2 from the germline V gene are LGHDT and YNNKEL (reference sequence). DNA for the CDR3: TGTGCCAGCAGCCAAGAAAACAGCCTAGCGGGATACCGGCAGTACTTC. It codes for CASSQENSLAGYRQYF.

The V call is TRBV7-3, the J call TRBJ2-3; 8 positions match TRBD2. Germline loops: CDR1 SGHTA, CDR2 FQGTGA. There are 16 residues in the CDR3. After removal of 0 bases from V and 0 bases from J, the junction contained 2 bases not matched to a gene. The CDR3 DNA sequence: TGTGCCAGCAGCTTAACCGGGAGGGGGAGCACAGATACGCAGTATTTT. Its translation is CASSLTGRGSTDTQYF.

The chain combines TRBV7-2 with TRBJ2-7, with 7 positions matching TRBD1. The CDR3 totals 15 residues. Trimming cost V 4 bases and J 4 bases; bases outside gene matches: 10. Germline V lookup: CDR1 SGHTA, CDR2 FQGNSA. CDR3 amino acids: CASSYSPDRWYEQYF. The CDR3 coding sequence is TGTGCCAGCAGCTACTCCCCGGACAGGTGGTACGAGCAGTACTTC.

The rearrangement links TRBV4-3 to TRBJ1-5; D is perhaps TRBD1 (6 bases). V was trimmed by 0 bases and J by 6 bases, leaving 15 bases between them. The CDR3 contains 16 residues. Germline V lookup: CDR1 LGHNA, CDR2 YSLEER. The chain's CDR3 is CASSQDPQGSGQPQHF. The CDR3 bases are TGCGCCAGCAGCCAAGATCCCCAGGGGTCGGGTCAGCCCCAGCATTTT.

The gene calls are TRBV28 and TRBJ2-1; perhaps TRBD1 as D (5 bases). This CDR3 has 15 amino acids. CDR1 MDHEN and CDR2 SYDVKM come from the germline V gene. The germline V and J ends were trimmed by 1 base and 4 bases, with 11 bases remaining between them. CDR3 residues: CASSLSTVTYNEQFF. In DNA form, the CDR3 reads TGTGCCAGCAGTTTATCGACAGTCACGTACAATGAGCAGTTCTTC.

This clone was picked up one time. This sequence joins TRBV12-3 or TRBV12-4 and TRBJ1-6; unclear D gene. V lost 6 bases and J 8 bases, leaving 8 bases between the germline ends. The CDR3 runs to 12 residues. CDR3 nucleotides: TGTGCCAGCAGCCCCTTCTATTCACCCCTCCACTTT. Translated, it gives CASSPFYSPLHF.

V gene TRBV24-1 combines with J gene TRBJ2-1; no definite D call. V lost 3 bases, J lost 9 bases, and 11 bases lay in between. The CDR3 consists of 13 residues. Germline values: CDR1 KGHDR, CDR2 SFDVKD. This CDR3 is CATSDVNSSEQFF. CDR3 DNA sequence: TGTGCCACCAGTGATGTTAACAGCAGTGAGCAGTTCTTC.

The chain employs TRBV6-5 and TRBJ2-7; D not resolved. The CDR3 runs 13 residues. The germline gives CDR1 MNHEY, CDR2 SVGAGI. The V and J ends lost 9 bases and 0 bases respectively, with 12 bases between them. The CDR3 protein is CASRPKNSYEQYF. In DNA form, the CDR3 reads TGTGCCAGTAGACCCAAGAACTCCTACGAGCAGTACTTC.

The chain couples TRBV11-2 to TRBJ1-2; D may be TRBD1 (5 bases). The CDR3 covers 14 residues. Trimming took off 0 bases at V and 2 bases at J, with 7 bases between the two ends. Germline CDR1 is SGHAT and CDR2 is FQNNGV. For the CDR3, the DNA is TGTGCCAGCAGCTTAGACGGGGGAAACTATGGCTACACCTTC. Translated: CASSLDGGNYGYTF.

CDR3 in DNA: TGTGCCAGCAGTTCCATTAGGACAGTTCAAGGTGAAAAACTGTTTTTT. Its translation: CASSSIRTVQGEKLFF. The chain employs TRBV6-5 and TRBJ1-4, with TRBD1 as a possible D gene (6 bases). This CDR3 has 16 amino acids. V lost 4 bases to trimming and J lost 7 bases, with 19 bases between them. Germline-derived CDR1 and CDR2 are MNHEY and SVGAGI.

DNA of the CDR3: TGTGCCAGTCCAAACTATTACGGCGGGGAGCTGTTTTTT. Encoded protein: CASPNYYGGELFF. The J gene is TRBJ2-2, the V gene TRBV6-5; no clear D. Germline assignment: CDR1 MNHEY and CDR2 SVGAGI. The CDR3 sequence is 13 residues long. The V gene lost 9 bases and the J gene lost 7 bases, with 15 bases spanning the gap.

This sequence joins TRBV7-9 and TRBJ1-5, with TRBD1 as a possible D gene (6 bases). V was cut by 5 bases and J by 5 bases, with 13 bases left in between. Germline loops: CDR1 SEHNR, CDR2 FQNEAQ (reference sequence). This CDR3 has 14 residues. This CDR3 reads CASSRQGFDQPQHF. Written as DNA, the CDR3 is TGTGCCAGCAGCCGTCAGGGGTTCGATCAGCCCCAGCATTTT. The variable domain in full, with the rest retrieved from reference TRBV7-9 and TRBJ1-5, is DTGVSQNPRHKITKRGQNVTFRCDPISEHNRLYWYRQTLGQGPEFLTYFQNEAQLEKSRLLSDRFSAERPKGSFSTLEIQRTEQGDSAMYLCASSRQGFDQPQHFGDGTRLSIL.

V is TRBV28 and J is TRBJ1-6; perhaps TRBD1 as D (6 bases). V lost 5 bases, J lost 13 bases, and 24 bases lay in between. Germline assignment: CDR1 MDHEN and CDR2 SYDVKM. This CDR3 has 16 amino acids. The CDR3 sequence is CASSLFQGPNSGPLHF. CDR3 sequence (DNA): TGTGCCAGCAGTCTGTTCCAGGGGCCAAATTCAGGGCCCCTCCACTTT. Variable domain in full (rest from reference TRBV28 and TRBJ1-6): DVKVTQSSRYLVKRTGEKVFLECVQDMDHENMFWYRQDPGLGLRLIYFSYDVKMKEKGDIPEGYSVSREKKERFSLILESASTNQTSMYLCASSLFQGPNSGPLHFGNGTRLTVT.

This clone was detected only once. The chain combines TRBV5-4 with TRBJ2-3; no definite D call. The V gene lost 4 bases and the J gene lost 5 bases, with 14 bases spanning the gap. CDR1 is SGHNT and CDR2 is YYREEE in the germline V gene (reference sequence). CDR3 length: 14 residues. The CDR3 DNA reads TGTGCCAGCAGCGATGTCAAAGGGCTAGATACGCAGTATTTT. This sequence encodes CASSDVKGLDTQYF.

CDR3 sequence: CASRGQGGAPTEAFF. CDR3 sequence (DNA): TGTGCCAGCAGAGGACAGGGAGGGGCGCCCACTGAAGCTTTCTTT. The chain carries TRBV7-6 and TRBJ1-1; TRBD1 agrees at 8 bases. The CDR3 loop spans 15 amino acids. Germline trimming cut 6 bases from V and 4 bases from J; bases unmatched to any gene: 10. CDR1 SGHVS and CDR2 FNYEAQ come from the germline V gene.

The genes are TRBV2 and TRBJ2-5, with D possibly matching TRBD2 (6 bases). This CDR3 is 18 amino acids long. With 4 bases removed from V and 1 base from J, the gap between germline ends came to 22 bases. The germline gives CDR1 SNHLY, CDR2 FYNNEI. DNA for the CDR3: TGTGCCAGCAGTGGCCGAGACGGGAGTGGGATATCCCAAGAGACCCAGTACTTC. Protein product: CASSGRDGSGISQETQYF.

The chain recombines TRBV10-3 with TRBJ1-2; a possible D gene is TRBD1 (6 bases). Per germline, CDR1 ENHRY and CDR2 SYGVKD. Deletions cut 2 bases from V and 1 base from J, with 14 bases between. CDR3 length: 16 residues. CDR3 bases: TGTGCCATCAGTGAGAACCGACAGGCTAATAACTATGGCTACACCTTC. It specifies CAISENRQANNYGYTF.

The rearrangement uses TRBV25-1 and TRBJ2-7, with D perhaps matching TRBD1 (6 bases). The CDR3 extends over 13 amino acids. Germline assignment: CDR1 MGHDK and CDR2 SYGVNS. V shed 2 bases and J shed 7 bases, with 12 bases lying between them. CDR3 sequence reads: CASSERGTGEQYF. The CDR3 DNA reads as TGTGCCAGCAGTGAAAGGGGGACGGGTGAGCAGTACTTC.

The chain carries TRBV5-6 and TRBJ1-5; D gene ambiguous. Germline loops: CDR1 SGHDT, CDR2 YYEEEE. This CDR3 has 15 amino acids. Trimming removed 0 bases from V and 0 bases from J, with 7 bases in between. CDR3 DNA: TGTGCCAGCAGCTTGGGTGGTATTAGCAATCAGCCCCAGCATTTT. This encodes CASSLGGISNQPQHF.

This chain connects TRBV7-2 to TRBJ2-7, with D uncertain. This CDR3 comprises 14 residues. V dropped 5 bases and J dropped 6 bases, with 17 bases sitting between them. Germline V gives CDR1 SGHTA, CDR2 FQGNSA. Written as DNA, the CDR3 is TGTGCCAGCAGCCAAACCCACCTCTATTCCGAGCAGTACTTC. Amino acids: CASSQTHLYSEQYF.

The table lists this clone with a few counts. The chain combines TRBV28 with TRBJ1-2; 7 positions agree with TRBD1. The CDR3 consists of 15 residues. From germline, CDR1 is MDHEN and CDR2 SYDVKM. Unmatched junction bases numbered 5, after V lost 2 bases and J lost 2 bases. The CDR3 reads CASSLLLTGNYGYTF. The CDR3 nucleotides read TGTGCCAGCAGTTTACTACTGACAGGGAACTATGGCTACACCTTC.

This chain uses TRBV7-6 with TRBJ1-2; 8 bases align to TRBD1. In germline, CDR1 is SGHVS, CDR2 FNYEAQ. The CDR3 length is 15 residues. Trimming took 4 bases from V and 4 from J; bases not matched to a gene: 8. CDR3 DNA sequence: TGTGCCAGCAGCTCACCGACAGGGGTAGGCTATGGCTACACCTTC. Translation gives CASSSPTGVGYGYTF.

The chain has TRBV5-4 and TRBJ2-2, with D unclear. V was shortened by 0 bases and J by 7 bases, with 7 bases between the two germline ends. The CDR3 has 13 residues. Germline CDR1 reads SGHNT; CDR2 reads YYREEE (reference sequence). CDR3 DNA sequence: TGTGCCAGCAGCTTGGAGGCTTACGGGGAGCTGTTTTTT. Protein: CASSLEAYGELFF.

The chain joins TRBV30 to TRBJ1-1; D might be TRBD1 (5 bases). The ends were cut back, 3 bases at V and 6 bases at J, with 17 bases in the middle. CDR3 length: 14 amino acids. From germline, CDR1 is GTSNPN and CDR2 SVGIG (reference sequence). In DNA form, the CDR3 reads TGTGCCTGGAGGGCGGGACCCCCCGGGGCTGAAGCTTTCTTT. It translates to CAWRAGPPGAEAFF.